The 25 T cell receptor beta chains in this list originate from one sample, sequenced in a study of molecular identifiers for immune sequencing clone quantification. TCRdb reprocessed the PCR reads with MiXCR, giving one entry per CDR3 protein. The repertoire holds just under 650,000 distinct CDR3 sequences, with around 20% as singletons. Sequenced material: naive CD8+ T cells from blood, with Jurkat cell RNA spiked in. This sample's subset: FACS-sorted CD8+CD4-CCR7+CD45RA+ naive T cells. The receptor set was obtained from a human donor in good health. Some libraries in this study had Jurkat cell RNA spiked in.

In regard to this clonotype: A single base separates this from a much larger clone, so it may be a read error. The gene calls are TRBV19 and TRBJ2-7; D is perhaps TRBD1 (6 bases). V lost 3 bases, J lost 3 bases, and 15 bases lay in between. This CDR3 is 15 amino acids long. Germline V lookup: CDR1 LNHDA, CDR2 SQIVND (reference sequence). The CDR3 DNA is TGTGCCAGTAGTATCGGGACAAGAGATAGCTACGAGCAGTACTTC. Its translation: CASSIGTRDSYEQYF.

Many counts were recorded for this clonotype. CDR3 region: CSVGWGAYTGELFF. CDR3 sequence (DNA): TGCAGCGTTGGCTGGGGGGCCTATACCGGGGAGCTGTTTTTT. V gene TRBV29-1 combines with J gene TRBJ2-2, with D possibly being TRBD1 or TRBD2 (6 bases each). The CDR3 length is 14 residues. Germline V gene sequence: CDR1 SQVTM, CDR2 ANQGSEA. V was trimmed by 4 bases and J by 5 bases, leaving 14 bases between them.

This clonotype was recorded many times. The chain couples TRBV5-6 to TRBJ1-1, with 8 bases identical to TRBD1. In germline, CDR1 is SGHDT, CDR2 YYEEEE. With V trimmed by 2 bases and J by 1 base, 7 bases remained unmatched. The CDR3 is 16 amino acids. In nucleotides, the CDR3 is TGTGCCAGCAGCTTCCCACCCGGGACAGGGAACACTGAAGCTTTCTTT. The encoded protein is CASSFPPGTGNTEAFF.

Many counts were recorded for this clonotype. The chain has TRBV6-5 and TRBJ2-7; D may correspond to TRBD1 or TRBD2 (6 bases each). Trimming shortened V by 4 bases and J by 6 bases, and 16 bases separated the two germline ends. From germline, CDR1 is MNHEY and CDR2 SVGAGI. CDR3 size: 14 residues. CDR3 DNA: TGTGCCAGCAGTTTGGGGGGCGGCTATCTCGAGCAGTACTTC. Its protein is CASSLGGGYLEQYF.

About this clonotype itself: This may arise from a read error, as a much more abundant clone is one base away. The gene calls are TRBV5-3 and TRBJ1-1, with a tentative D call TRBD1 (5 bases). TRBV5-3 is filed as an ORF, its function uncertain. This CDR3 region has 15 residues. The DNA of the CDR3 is TGTTCCAGCAGCTTGTGGGACGAGACGAACACTGAAGCTTTCTTT. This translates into CSSSLWDETNTEAFF.

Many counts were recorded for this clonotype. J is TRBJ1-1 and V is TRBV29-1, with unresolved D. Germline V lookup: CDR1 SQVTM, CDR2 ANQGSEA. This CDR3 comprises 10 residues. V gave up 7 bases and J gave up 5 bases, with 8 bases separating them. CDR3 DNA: TGCAGCGCACGGATAACTGAAGCTTTCTTT. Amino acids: CSARITEAFF. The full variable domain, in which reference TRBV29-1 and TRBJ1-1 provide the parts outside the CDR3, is SAVISQKPSRDICQRGTSLTIQCQVDSQVTMMFWYRQQPGQSLTLIATANQGSEATYESGFVIDKFPISRPNLTFSTLTVSNMSPEDSSIYLCSARITEAFFGQGTRLTVV.

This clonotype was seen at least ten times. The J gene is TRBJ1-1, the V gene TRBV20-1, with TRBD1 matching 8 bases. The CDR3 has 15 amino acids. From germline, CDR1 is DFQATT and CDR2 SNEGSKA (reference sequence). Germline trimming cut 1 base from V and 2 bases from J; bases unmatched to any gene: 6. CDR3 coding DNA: TGCAGTGCTAGAGGGACTCAGGGGGCTAACACTGAAGCTTTCTTT. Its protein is CSARGTQGANTEAFF.

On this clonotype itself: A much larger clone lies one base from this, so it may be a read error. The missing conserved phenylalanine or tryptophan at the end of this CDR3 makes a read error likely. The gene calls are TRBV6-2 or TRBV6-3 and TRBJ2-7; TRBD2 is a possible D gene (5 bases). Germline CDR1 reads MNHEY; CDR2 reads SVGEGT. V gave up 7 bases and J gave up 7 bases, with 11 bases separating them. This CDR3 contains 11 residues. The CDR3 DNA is TGTGCCAGCACCCGAGGGAAGGAGCAGTACCTC. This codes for CASTRGKEQYL.

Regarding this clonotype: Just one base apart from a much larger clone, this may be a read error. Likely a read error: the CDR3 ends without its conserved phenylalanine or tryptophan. CDR3 DNA sequence: TGCAGTGCTAGGATTCGGAACATGAACACTGAAGCTTTCTCT. This codes for CSARIRNMNTEAFS. V is TRBV20-1 and J is TRBJ1-1; D unclear. The length of the CDR3 is 14 residues. The V end was cut by 3 bases, the J end by 0 bases, with 11 bases between. CDR1 is DFQATT and CDR2 is SNEGSKA in the germline V gene (reference sequence).

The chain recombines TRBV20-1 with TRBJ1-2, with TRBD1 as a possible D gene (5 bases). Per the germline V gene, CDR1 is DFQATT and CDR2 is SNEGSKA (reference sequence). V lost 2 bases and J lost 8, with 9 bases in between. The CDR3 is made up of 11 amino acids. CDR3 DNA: TGCAGTGCTAGACAAGGGGCGGGCTACACCTTC. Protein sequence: CSARQGAGYTF.

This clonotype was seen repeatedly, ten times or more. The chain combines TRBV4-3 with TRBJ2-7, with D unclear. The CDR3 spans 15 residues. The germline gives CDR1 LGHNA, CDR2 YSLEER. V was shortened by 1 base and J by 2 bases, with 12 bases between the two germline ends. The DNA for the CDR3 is TGCGCCAGCAGCCAAGTTTGGGGTACAACCTACGAGCAGTACTTC. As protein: CASSQVWGTTYEQYF.

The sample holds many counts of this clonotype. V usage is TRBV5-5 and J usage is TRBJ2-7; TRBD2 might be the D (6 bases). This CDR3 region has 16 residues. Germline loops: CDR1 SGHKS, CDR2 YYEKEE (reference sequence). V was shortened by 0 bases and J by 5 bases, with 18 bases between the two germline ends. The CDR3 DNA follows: TGTGCCAGCAGCTTGGTCGGCGGGACCCGAGAAAACGAGCAGTACTTC. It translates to CASSLVGGTRENEQYF.

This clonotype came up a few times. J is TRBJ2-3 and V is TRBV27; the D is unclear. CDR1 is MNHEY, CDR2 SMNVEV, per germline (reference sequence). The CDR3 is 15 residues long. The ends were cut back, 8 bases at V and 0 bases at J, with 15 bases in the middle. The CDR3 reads CASGLSVASTDTQYF. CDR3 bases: TGTGCCAGCGGCCTTTCAGTGGCTAGCACAGATACGCAGTATTTT.

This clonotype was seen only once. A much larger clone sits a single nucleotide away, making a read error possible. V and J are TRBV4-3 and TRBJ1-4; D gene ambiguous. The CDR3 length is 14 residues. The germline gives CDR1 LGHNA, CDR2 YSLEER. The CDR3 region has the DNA TGCGCCAGCAGCCAAACAGCGAACAATGAAAAACTGGTTTTT. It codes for CASSQTANNEKLVF.

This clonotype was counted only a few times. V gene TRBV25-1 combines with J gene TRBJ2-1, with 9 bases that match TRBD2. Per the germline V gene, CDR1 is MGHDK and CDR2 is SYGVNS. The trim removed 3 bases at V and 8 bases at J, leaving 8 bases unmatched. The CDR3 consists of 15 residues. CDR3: CASSDLSGSGDEQFF. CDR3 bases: TGTGCCAGCAGTGACCTTAGCGGGAGTGGCGATGAGCAGTTCTTC.

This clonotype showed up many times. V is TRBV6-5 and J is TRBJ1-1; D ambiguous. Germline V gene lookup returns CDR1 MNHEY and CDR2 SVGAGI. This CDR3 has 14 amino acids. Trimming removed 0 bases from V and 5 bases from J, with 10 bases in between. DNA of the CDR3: TGTGCCAGCAGTTACTCCCCCGGAGGGACTGAAGCTTTCTTT. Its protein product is CASSYSPGGTEAFF.

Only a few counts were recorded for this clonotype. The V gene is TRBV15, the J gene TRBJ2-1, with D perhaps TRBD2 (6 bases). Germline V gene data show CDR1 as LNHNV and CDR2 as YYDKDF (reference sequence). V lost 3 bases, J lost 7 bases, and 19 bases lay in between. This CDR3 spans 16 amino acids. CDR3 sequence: CATSSSGGRGWNEQFF. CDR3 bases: TGTGCCACCAGCAGTTCAGGAGGGCGGGGCTGGAATGAGCAGTTCTTC.

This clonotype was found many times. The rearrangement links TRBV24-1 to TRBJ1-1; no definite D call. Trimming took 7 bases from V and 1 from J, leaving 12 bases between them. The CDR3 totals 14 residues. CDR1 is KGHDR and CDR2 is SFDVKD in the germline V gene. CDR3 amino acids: CATRDRDSNTEAFF. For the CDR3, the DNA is TGTGCCACCAGAGACCGGGATTCGAACACTGAAGCTTTCTTT.

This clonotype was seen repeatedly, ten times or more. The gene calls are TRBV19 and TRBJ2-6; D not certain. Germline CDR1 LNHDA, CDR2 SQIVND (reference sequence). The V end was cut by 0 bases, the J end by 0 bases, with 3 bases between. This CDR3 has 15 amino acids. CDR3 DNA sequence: TGTGCCAGTAGTATAGATGACTCTGGGGCCAACGTCCTGACTTTC. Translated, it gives CASSIDDSGANVLTF. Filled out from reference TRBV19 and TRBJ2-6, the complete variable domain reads DGGITQSPKYLFRKEGQNVTLSCEQNLNHDAMYWYRQDPGQGLRLIYYSQIVNDFQKGDIAEGYSVSREKKESFPLTVTSAQKNPTAFYLCASSIDDSGANVLTFGAGSRLTVL.

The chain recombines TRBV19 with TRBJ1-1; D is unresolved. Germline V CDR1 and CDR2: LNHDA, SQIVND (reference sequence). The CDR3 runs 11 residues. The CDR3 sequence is CACGVNTEAFF. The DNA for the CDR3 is TGTGCGTGCGGCGTAAACACTGAAGCTTTCTTT.

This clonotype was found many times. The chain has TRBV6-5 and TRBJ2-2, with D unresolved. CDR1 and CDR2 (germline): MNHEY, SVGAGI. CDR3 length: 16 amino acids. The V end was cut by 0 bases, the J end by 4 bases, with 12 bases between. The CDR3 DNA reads TGTGCCAGCAGTTACTCGGGCAGTCCGGCCACCGGGGAGCTGTTTTTT. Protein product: CASSYSGSPATGELFF.

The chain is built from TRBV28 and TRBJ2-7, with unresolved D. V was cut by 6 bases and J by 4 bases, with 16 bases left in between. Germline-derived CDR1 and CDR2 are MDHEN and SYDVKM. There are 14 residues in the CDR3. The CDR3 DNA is TGTGCCAGCAGCATACGGGTTTTTCCGTACGAGCAGTACTTC. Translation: CASSIRVFPYEQYF.

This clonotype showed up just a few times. The CDR3 sequence: CASSTGMGTDTQYF. CDR3 nucleotide sequence: TGTGCCAGCAGTACAGGGATGGGTACGGATACGCAGTATTTT. This chain uses TRBV12-3 or TRBV12-4 with TRBJ2-3; the D gene is possibly TRBD1 (6 bases). Trimming took off 5 bases at V and 6 bases at J, with 15 bases between the two ends. The CDR3 totals 14 residues.

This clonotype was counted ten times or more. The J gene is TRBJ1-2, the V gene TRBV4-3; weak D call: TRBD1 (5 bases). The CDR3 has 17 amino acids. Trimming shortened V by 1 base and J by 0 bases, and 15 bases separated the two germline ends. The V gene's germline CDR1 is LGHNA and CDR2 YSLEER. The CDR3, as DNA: TGCGCCAGCAGCCAAGCGGCAGGGTCCTCTTCTAACTATGGCTACACCTTC. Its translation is CASSQAAGSSSNYGYTF.

Here the CDR3 DNA reads TGTGCCTGGAGCCTTGGGGGGTCGGGGGAGCAGTACTTC. It yields the protein CAWSLGGSGEQYF. The genes are TRBV30 and TRBJ2-7, with TRBD2 as a possible D gene (6 bases). CDR1 is GTSNPN, CDR2 SVGIG, per germline (reference sequence). V lost 3 bases and J 7 bases, leaving 16 bases between the germline ends. This CDR3 comprises 13 residues.